Presented here are 17 T cell receptor beta chains from one specimen sequenced in a study of blood T cell repertoires in COVID-19. Generated by immunoSEQ multiplex PCR, the TCRdb table keeps only in-frame clones and is missing some. The table has 150,000 to 200,000 clones, more than 75% seen once. The material sequenced was PBMCs or T cells enriched from blood (not recorded which). These receptors all stem from a woman aged 50 to 60 with acute COVID-19.

Note on this clone: The same CDR3 also results from other DNA sequences found in this sample. The CDR3 reads CASSRQGAYGYTF. The CDR3 coding sequence is TGTGCCAGCAGCCGACAGGGAGCCTATGGCTACACCTTC. V and J are TRBV6-5 and TRBJ1-2; 7 bases agree with TRBD1. CDR1 and CDR2 from the germline V gene are MNHEY and SVGAGI. This CDR3 is built from 13 residues. The ends lost 6 bases at V and 4 bases at J; junction bases unmatched: 5.

V and J are TRBV4-1 and TRBJ2-7; maybe TRBD1 (7 bases). Germline V gene lookup returns CDR1 MGHRA and CDR2 YSYEKL. V lost 2 bases and J 2 bases, leaving 13 bases between the germline ends. The length of the CDR3 is 15 residues. DNA for the CDR3: TGCGCCAGCAGCCAATCCAGGGGGAGGACCTACGAGCAGTACGTC. Translating gives CASSQSRGRTYEQYV.

As concerns this clone: Other DNA sequences in this specimen translate into the identical CDR3. The chain recombines TRBV7-9 with TRBJ1-4; 10 bases agree with TRBD1. There are 15 residues in the CDR3. In germline, CDR1 is SEHNR, CDR2 FQNEAQ (reference sequence). V lost 1 base, J lost 6 bases, and 2 bases stayed unmatched. CDR3 bases: TGTGCCAGCAGCTTAGGGGGGACAGGGGATGAAAAACTGTTTTTT. This translates into CASSLGGTGDEKLFF.

The rearrangement joins TRBV27 to TRBJ2-3, with TRBD1 identical over 7 bases. Germline assignment: CDR1 MNHEY and CDR2 SMNVEV (reference sequence). V lost 5 bases and J lost 3; bases outside the gene matches: 11. CDR3 length: 16 amino acids. CDR3 DNA: TGTGCCAGCAGTGGACAGGTGGGGGCCGAGACAGATACGCAGTATTTT. It codes for CASSGQVGAETDTQYF.

V is TRBV5-1 and J is TRBJ2-3; D may be TRBD1 (6 bases). CDR1 and CDR2 (germline): SGHRS, YFSETQ. The germline V and J ends were trimmed by 2 bases and 0 bases, with 7 bases remaining between them. The CDR3 consists of 14 residues. CDR3 DNA sequence: TGCGCCAGCAGCTTAGACAGGAGCACAGATACGCAGTATTTT. Its protein is CASSLDRSTDTQYF.

J is TRBJ1-2 and V is TRBV5-1; D unresolved. CDR1 is SGHRS, CDR2 YFSETQ, per germline. The CDR3 has 16 amino acids. V was pared by 1 base and J by 0 bases, with 13 bases between. The CDR3 protein is CASSLSQATSNYGYTF. DNA for the CDR3: TGCGCCAGCAGCTTGTCGCAGGCGACCTCTAACTATGGCTACACCTTC. Complete variable domain (other parts from reference TRBV5-1 and TRBJ1-2): KAGVTQTPRYLIKTRGQQVTLSCSPISGHRSVSWYQQTPGQGLQFLFEYFSETQRNKGNFPGRFSGRQFSNSRSEMNVSTLELGDSALYLCASSLSQATSNYGYTFGSGTRLTVV.

This clone was counted only a few times. The chain couples TRBV7-2 to TRBJ2-3; a possible D gene is TRBD2 (7 bases). This CDR3 has 15 residues. The germline V and J ends were trimmed by 0 bases and 3 bases, with 10 bases remaining between them. Germline V gene lookup returns CDR1 SGHTA and CDR2 FQGNSA. The CDR3 sequence is CASSLARGTTDTQYF. In nucleotides, the CDR3 is TGTGCCAGCAGCTTAGCGCGGGGGACAACAGATACGCAGTATTTT.

V is TRBV28 and J is TRBJ1-6; D gene uncertain. Per the germline V gene, CDR1 is MDHEN and CDR2 is SYDVKM. V lost 2 bases and J lost 0, with 14 bases in between. The CDR3 runs to 18 residues. The CDR3 DNA is TGTGCCAGCAGTTTAGGCGGGGTTGGGAGCTCCTATAATTCACCCCTCCACTTT. Translated: CASSLGGVGSSYNSPLHF.

The CDR3 protein is CASSSGQWNTEAFF. The CDR3 DNA sequence: TGTGCCAGCAGCAGTGGACAGTGGAACACTGAAGCTTTCTTT. The chain couples TRBV7-6 to TRBJ1-1, with a possible D match to TRBD1 (6 bases). The CDR3 consists of 14 residues. The V end lost 5 bases, the J end lost 1 base, and 11 bases lay between the germline ends. Germline CDR1 and CDR2: SGHVS and FNYEAQ.

The V gene is TRBV5-1, the J gene TRBJ2-2; TRBD2 agrees at 10 bases. CDR1 and CDR2 from the germline V gene are SGHRS and YFSETQ. CDR3 length: 16 residues. V trimming: 0 bases; J trimming: 3 bases; junction bases outside the gene matches: 2. In DNA, the CDR3 is TGCGCCAGCAGCTTGGCCCTAGCGGGGGACACCGGGGAGCTGTTTTTT. It encodes CASSLALAGDTGELFF. Using reference TRBV5-1 and TRBJ2-2 for the parts outside the CDR3, the full variable domain is KAGVTQTPRYLIKTRGQQVTLSCSPISGHRSVSWYQQTPGQGLQFLFEYFSETQRNKGNFPGRFSGRQFSNSRSEMNVSTLELGDSALYLCASSLALAGDTGELFFGEGSRLTVL.

The gene calls are TRBV14 and TRBJ2-1; D may be TRBD1 (6 bases). Germline V gives CDR1 SGHDN, CDR2 FVKESK. This CDR3 has 17 residues. The V end lost 0 bases, the J end lost 5 bases, and 17 bases lay between the germline ends. Written as DNA, the CDR3 is TGTGCCAGCAGCCAAGACTTTCTCTGGGGGCCAGACAATGAGCAGTTCTTC. Protein sequence: CASSQDFLWGPDNEQFF.

The CDR3 loop is CSVDAGTAYGYTF. The CDR3 DNA follows: TGCAGCGTTGATGCCGGGACAGCTTATGGCTACACCTTC. J is TRBJ1-2 and V is TRBV29-1; 7 bases are shared with TRBD1. There are 13 residues in the CDR3. The ends lost 3 bases at V and 5 bases at J; junction bases unmatched: 6. In germline, CDR1 is SQVTM, CDR2 ANQGSEA.

This rearrangement joins TRBV30 to TRBJ2-5, with D possibly TRBD1 on 5 matching bases. The CDR3 has 13 residues. Germline V CDR1 and CDR2: GTSNPN, SVGIG (reference sequence). V dropped 0 bases and J dropped 5 bases, with 10 bases sitting between them. This CDR3 is CAWSVRGRETQYF. The DNA of the CDR3 is TGTGCCTGGAGTGTAAGGGGAAGGGAGACCCAGTACTTC.

There are a few counts of this clone. The chain joins TRBV11-3 to TRBJ2-7; 12 nucleotides match TRBD2. The CDR3 covers 14 residues. After removal of 5 bases from V and 7 bases from J, the junction contained 6 bases not matched to a gene. Germline assignment: CDR1 SGHNT and CDR2 YENEEA. As DNA, the CDR3 is TGTGCCAGCAGCCTCGGACTAGCGGGGCGAGAGCAGTACGTC. It codes for CASSLGLAGREQYV.

This rearrangement joins TRBV3-1 (or the pseudogene TRBV3-2) to TRBJ1-5; D unresolved. Germline assignment: CDR1 LGHDT and CDR2 YNNKEL (reference sequence). Trimming left V 4 bases short and J 3 bases short, with 13 bases between. This CDR3 region has 15 residues. DNA for the CDR3: TGTGCCAGCAGCCCACAAGCGACGGCCAATCAGCCCCAGCATTTT. Protein: CASSPQATANQPQHF.

The chain is built from TRBV18 and TRBJ2-5; 8 positions agree with TRBD1. This CDR3 has 17 amino acids. The germline V gene encodes CDR1 KGHSH and CDR2 LQKENI. With V trimmed by 3 bases and J by 9 bases, 18 bases remained unmatched. CDR3 in amino acids: CASSPSTGTGTYGAQYF. For the CDR3, the DNA is TGTGCCAGCTCACCGAGCACCGGGACAGGAACCTACGGGGCCCAGTACTTC.

The J gene is TRBJ2-3, the V gene TRBV7-3, with 8 positions matching TRBD2. V trimming: 5 bases; J trimming: 3 bases; junction bases outside the gene matches: 7. Germline CDR1 reads SGHTA; CDR2 reads FQGTGA. This CDR3 is built from 15 residues. The CDR3 here is CASSTSGGPTDTQYF. Written as DNA, the CDR3 is TGTGCCAGCAGCACCTCGGGGGGGCCAACAGATACGCAGTATTTT.